A selection of T cell receptor beta chains follows, all from one sample in a study of shared clonotypes between healthy human individuals. The protocol was immunoSEQ multiplex PCR, while the TCRdb copy is restricted to in-frame clones and leaves out a portion. The sample has some 2 million clones; approximately 94% are singletons. The specimen was naive CD8+ T cells sorted from blood. These receptors all stem from a man aged 18 to 29 in good health. CDR3s include the opening cysteine and the closing phenylalanine or tryptophan. D genes are given only for firm matches. Clone size is shown for a subset of rows, as once, few, many or a class of expanded clone.

d_gene: -
j_gene: TRBJ1-4
v_gene: TRBV9
abundance: -
CDR3aa: CASSVEGREDEKLFF
CDR3nt: TGTGCCAGCAGCGTAGAGGGAAGGGAGGATGAAAAACTGTTTTTT

d_gene: -
j_gene: TRBJ2-7
v_gene: TRBV15
abundance: once
CDR3aa: CATSREDETGEQYF
CDR3nt: TGTGCCACCAGCAGAGAAGATGAAACGGGCGAGCAGTACTTC

d_gene: -
j_gene: TRBJ1-4
v_gene: TRBV29-1
abundance: -
CDR3aa: CSVVDSFNEKLFF
CDR3nt: TGCAGCGTCGTTGACAGCTTTAATGAAAAACTGTTTTTT

d_gene: -
j_gene: TRBJ1-2
v_gene: TRBV27
abundance: -
CDR3aa: CASSFGRNPNYGYTF
CDR3nt: TGTGCCAGCAGTTTTGGTAGGAACCCTAACTATGGCTACACCTTC

d_gene: -
j_gene: TRBJ2-5
v_gene: TRBV7-9
abundance: -
CDR3aa: CASSTLSVPGSQYF
CDR3nt: TGTGCCAGCAGTACCCTTAGCGTGCCAGGGTCCCAGTACTTC

d_gene: -
j_gene: TRBJ2-2
v_gene: TRBV28
abundance: -
CDR3aa: CASSFGRVAAGELFF
CDR3nt: TGTGCCAGCAGTTTCGGCAGGGTGGCCGCCGGGGAGCTGTTTTTT

d_gene: TRBD1
j_gene: TRBJ2-1
v_gene: TRBV5-6
abundance: -
CDR3aa: CASSLALQGAYNEQFF
CDR3nt: TGTGCCAGCAGCTTGGCCCTACAGGGGGCCTACAATGAGCAGTTCTTC

d_gene: TRBD2
j_gene: TRBJ2-1
v_gene: TRBV5-1
abundance: -
CDR3aa: CASSPGSYSGLNEEQFF
CDR3nt: TGCGCCAGCAGCCCCGGTTCTTATAGCGGGCTTAATGAGGAGCAGTTCTTC

d_gene: TRBD1
j_gene: TRBJ1-3
v_gene: TRBV9
abundance: -
CDR3aa: CASSVDRDSGNTIYF
CDR3nt: TGTGCCAGCAGCGTCGACAGGGACTCTGGAAACACCATATATTTT

d_gene: TRBD2
j_gene: TRBJ2-3
v_gene: TRBV28
abundance: -
CDR3aa: CASIPRERGGLEDTQYF
CDR3nt: TGTGCCAGCATTCCCAGGGAGCGGGGGGGCCTGGAAGATACGCAGTATTTT